A selection of T cell receptor beta chains follows, all from one sample in a study of CD8 T cells in Susac syndrome. TCRdb reanalysed the immunoSEQ multiplex PCR reads using MiXCR and keeps one entry per CDR3 protein. The sample lists more than 95,000 distinct CDR3 sequences, 90% to 95% seen once, with roughly 0.087% in the top ten. Sequenced input: CD4+ T cells from PBMCs. The receptors come from a human donor in good health. Both conserved end residues are part of each CDR3. Each record gives: V gene, clone size, D gene, CDR3 length, J gene, CDR3 protein, CDR3 DNA. A D gene is named only where the DNA matches it firmly. The size of a clone is reported for some rows only, either as once, few or many, or as a class for expanded clones.

TRBV19	-	-	15	TRBJ2-5	CATPVARSEVETQYF	TGTGCCACTCCTGTGGCCCGGTCCGAGGTAGAGACCCAGTACTTC
TRBV6-2/TRBV6-3	-	TRBD1	15	TRBJ1-5	CASSRQGGLVGPQHF	TGTGCCAGCAGCCGACAGGGGGGTCTTGTCGGGCCCCAGCATTTT
TRBV25-1	-	-	15	TRBJ2-1	CASSRTASSYNEQFF	TGTGCCAGCAGTAGGACGGCTAGCAGTTACAATGAGCAGTTCTTC
TRBV9	-	-	14	TRBJ2-1	CASSVDRGRNEQFF	TGTGCCAGCAGCGTAGATCGGGGGCGCAATGAGCAGTTCTTC
TRBV20-1	-	-	15	TRBJ1-5	CSARGGRVDNQPQHF	TGCAGTGCTAGAGGGGGGAGGGTGGACAATCAGCCCCAGCATTTT
TRBV20-1	-	-	13	TRBJ2-3	CSAYSGYTDTQYF	TGCAGTGCTTACTCCGGGTACACAGATACGCAGTATTTT
TRBV7-2	-	-	14	TRBJ2-5	CASSFSRIQETQYF	TGTGCCAGCAGCTTCTCCAGAATCCAAGAGACCCAGTACTTC
TRBV20-1	-	TRBD1	13	TRBJ2-7	CSARRGQDYEQYF	TGCAGTGCTCGCCGGGGACAGGACTACGAGCAGTACTTC
TRBV15	-	-	12	TRBJ2-7	CATSRDLGEQYF	TGTGCCACCAGCAGAGATCTCGGGGAGCAGTACTTC
TRBV4-1	-	TRBD1	16	TRBJ2-5	CASSPRTGASQETQYF	TGCGCCAGCAGCCCACGAACAGGGGCTTCTCAAGAGACCCAGTACTTC
TRBV20-1	-	TRBD2	14	TRBJ2-3	CSARLAGTTDTQYF	TGCAGTGCTAGACTAGCGGGGACCACAGATACGCAGTATTTT
TRBV25-1	-	-	13	TRBJ2-7	CASSVPGSYEQYF	TGTGCCAGCAGTGTCCCGGGATCCTACGAGCAGTACTTC
TRBV3-1	-	-	14	TRBJ2-3	CASSQDLWADTQYF	TGTGCCAGCAGCCAAGATCTATGGGCAGATACGCAGTATTTT
TRBV4-3	-	-	16	TRBJ1-4	CASSQERTATNEKLFF	TGCGCCAGCAGCCAGGAGAGGACAGCAACTAATGAAAAACTGTTTTTT
TRBV12-5	once	TRBD1	15	TRBJ1-5	CASGVGTGLGQPQHF	TGTGCTAGTGGTGTCGGGACAGGGCTGGGTCAGCCCCAGCATTTT
TRBV30	-	TRBD1	17	TRBJ1-5	CAWSPGQGPVSNQPQHF	TGTGCCTGGAGTCCGGGACAGGGACCGGTTAGCAATCAGCCCCAGCATTTT
TRBV20-1	-	-	14	TRBJ1-2	CSASAGHRGDGYTF	TGCAGTGCTAGTGCGGGACACCGTGGGGATGGCTACACCTTC
TRBV20-1	-	TRBD1	15	TRBJ1-2	CSARDRGTGDFGYTF	TGCAGTGCTAGAGATCGGGGGACAGGGGATTTTGGCTACACCTTC
TRBV7-8	-	-	16	TRBJ1-2	CASSLGGQQRNYGYTF	TGTGCCAGCAGCTTAGGTGGCCAACAAAGGAACTATGGCTACACCTTC
TRBV5-1	-	-	16	TRBJ2-1	CASSLEGTTSYNEQFF	TGCGCCAGCAGCTTGGAGGGGACCACGTCCTACAATGAGCAGTTCTTC
TRBV5-1	few	-	17	TRBJ2-6	CASSPTTGSSGANVLTF	TGCGCCAGCAGCCCAACGACAGGTAGCTCTGGGGCCAACGTCCTGACTTTC
TRBV20-1	-	-	13	TRBJ1-1	CSARNKGEGAAFF	TGCAGTGCTAGGAATAAGGGGGAAGGGGCAGCTTTCTTT